The source of this T cell receptor (beta chain) is a study of T cell responses to AZD1222 COVID-19 vaccine. In the case of this clone: No antigen is known for it.

Study results and caveats: Sampling that yielded the repertoires occurred only after the peak T cell response. The study reported that nearly half of spike-specific TCRs target unmutated variant regions.

CDR1 and CDR2 (germline): DFQATT, SNEGSKA (reference sequence). The V end was cut by 3 bases, the J end by 2 bases, with 7 bases between. The CDR3 has 12 amino acids. Assay: immunoSEQ multiplex PCR; the TCRdb copy retains only in-frame clones and omits some. In the table there are 150,000 to 200,000 clones, about nine tenths of which are singletons. The analysis combined second doses at about 4 or about 12 weeks. J is TRBJ2-5 and V is TRBV20-1, with D unclear. The sequences come from peripheral blood, collected 28 days after the second AZD1222 dose. The TCR was taken from an adult who received the AZD1222 COVID-19 vaccine. In DNA, the CDR3 is TGCAGTGCTAGTCCGACGCAAGAGACCCAGTACTTC. It translates to CSASPTQETQYF.